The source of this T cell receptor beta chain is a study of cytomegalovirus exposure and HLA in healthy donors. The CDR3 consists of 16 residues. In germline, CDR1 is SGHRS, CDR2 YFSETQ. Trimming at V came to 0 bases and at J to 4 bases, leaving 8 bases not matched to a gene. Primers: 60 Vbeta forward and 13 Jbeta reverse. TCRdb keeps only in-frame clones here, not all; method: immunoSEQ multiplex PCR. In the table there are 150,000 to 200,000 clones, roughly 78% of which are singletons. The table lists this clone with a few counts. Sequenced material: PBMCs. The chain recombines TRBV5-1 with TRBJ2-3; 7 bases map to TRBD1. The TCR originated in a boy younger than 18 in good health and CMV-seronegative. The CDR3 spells CASSLAWTGQADTQYF. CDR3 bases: TGCGCCAGCAGCTTGGCATGGACAGGTCAGGCAGATACGCAGTATTTT.